The T cell receptor beta chain described here comes from a study of T-cell reconstitution after alpha-beta-depleted transplantation in children. This clonotype appeared a single time. Library preparation (for TCRbeta) was performed with unique molecular identifiers. TCRdb analysed the PCR reads with MiXCR anew, one entry per CDR3 protein. The sample lists 400,000 to 500,000 distinct CDR3 sequences, under 13% occurring once. The CDR3 totals 12 residues. Per the germline V gene, CDR1 is MNHNS and CDR2 is SASEGT. With 2 bases removed from V and 4 bases from J, the gap between germline ends came to 5 bases.

The receptor was isolated from a human donor who donated a stem cell graft to a child with acute myeloid leukemia. The sample in question was PBMCs from the stem cell graft donor, obtained from the stem cell graft. The chain links TRBV6-1 to TRBJ1-2; D gene ambiguous. The DNA of the CDR3 is TGTGCCAGCAGTGAAAGGACCTATGGCTACACCTTC. Its translation is CASSERTYGYTF.